Below, 10 T cell receptor beta chains from the same sample are listed, as sequenced in a study of T cell repertoires in cytomegalovirus infection. These receptors have no identified antigens. TCRdb reprocessed the reads with MiXCR, giving one entry per CDR3 protein. The sample carries some 590,000 distinct CDR3 sequences, approximately 40% recorded once. The specimen comprised cultured PBMCs, sampled from culture after CMV antigen stimulation. These receptors all come from a human donor in good health (CMV status not recorded). Some clones in this sample may be carry-over from other donors' samples.

J is TRBJ2-7 and V is TRBV18; no definite D call. CDR1 KGHSH and CDR2 LQKENI come from the germline V gene. The CDR3 runs 14 residues. V dropped 1 base and J dropped 5 bases, with 12 bases sitting between them. CDR3 sequence (DNA): TGTGCCAGCTCACCACAAACCCAAAGCAACGAGCAGTACTTC. Protein: CASSPQTQSNEQYF.

The rearrangement uses TRBV6-6 and TRBJ1-1; D is ambiguous. In germline, CDR1 is MNHNY, CDR2 SVGAGI (reference sequence). This CDR3 is built from 15 residues. V was cut by 5 bases and J by 0 bases, with 13 bases left in between. CDR3 sequence: CASSAYAVMNTEAFF. The CDR3 DNA sequence: TGTGCCAGCAGTGCATACGCTGTTATGAACACTGAAGCTTTCTTT.

This sequence joins TRBV7-6 and TRBJ2-5, with 7 bases fitting TRBD1. Germline CDR1 and CDR2: SGHVS and FNYEAQ. The CDR3 is made up of 15 amino acids. The J segment lost 2 bases and the V segment lost 4 bases, leaving 7 bases of the junction unmatched. In DNA form, the CDR3 reads TGTGCCAGCAGCTCGCCCGACAGGGATCAAGAGACCCAGTACTTC. It yields the protein CASSSPDRDQETQYF. Based on the CDR3 plus reference TRBV7-6 and TRBJ2-5, the full variable domain is GAGVSQSPRYKVTKRGQDVALRCDPISGHVSLYWYRQALGQGPEFLTYFNYEAQQDKSGLPNDRFSAERPEGSISTLTIQRTEQRDSAMYRCASSSPDRDQETQYFGPGTRLLVL.

This clonotype was counted only a few times. CDR3 nucleotide sequence: TGTGCCAGCAGCGTTCGGTTAGCGGGCGTCCAGGAGACCCAGTACTTC. This sequence encodes CASSVRLAGVQETQYF. This chain connects TRBV11-2 to TRBJ2-5; 7 bases match TRBD2. Germline values: CDR1 SGHAT, CDR2 FQNNGV. This CDR3 region has 16 residues. With 5 bases clipped from V and 5 bases from J, the junction kept 14 bases outside the gene matches.

This clonotype came up a few times. The rearrangement joins TRBV7-9 to TRBJ2-7, with 12 bases aligning to TRBD2. CDR3 length: 15 residues. Trimming at V came to 4 bases and at J to 9 bases, leaving 10 bases not matched to a gene. The germline gives CDR1 SEHNR, CDR2 FQNEAQ (reference sequence). The chain's CDR3 is CASSSRLAGDSRQYF. CDR3 nucleotides: TGTGCCAGCAGCTCCCGACTAGCGGGAGACAGTCGGCAGTACTTC.

The gene calls are TRBV18 and TRBJ2-3, with 8 bases identical to TRBD1. J was trimmed by 3 bases and V by 6 bases; bases with no gene match: 17. Per the germline V gene, CDR1 is KGHSH and CDR2 is LQKENI. The CDR3 totals 18 residues. The CDR3 reads CASSRWDQGAGKTDTQYF. The CDR3 coding sequence is TGTGCCAGCTCGCGATGGGATCAGGGGGCAGGAAAAACAGATACGCAGTATTTT.

The gene calls are TRBV12-3 or TRBV12-4 and TRBJ1-5; the D is unclear. V lost 6 bases and J 4 bases, leaving 16 bases between the germline ends. The CDR3 sequence is 15 residues long. CDR3 nucleotides: TGTGCCAGCAGACCACAGACTTTCCCGAATCAGCCCCAGCATTTT. This translates into CASRPQTFPNQPQHF.

This clonotype was found a few times. The V call is TRBV7-2, the J call TRBJ2-1; D might be TRBD2 (6 bases). CDR1 and CDR2 from the germline V gene are SGHTA and FQGNSA. Trimming left V 7 bases short and J 1 base short, with 11 bases between. There are 14 residues in the CDR3. In nucleotides, the CDR3 is TGTGCCAGCACACCCGGGACTTCCTACAATGAGCAGTTCTTC. It translates to CASTPGTSYNEQFF.

The sample holds a few counts of this clonotype. The chain recombines TRBV5-4 with TRBJ1-6, with D tentatively TRBD1 (6 bases). The CDR3 totals 15 residues. CDR1 is SGHNT, CDR2 YYREEE, per germline (reference sequence). Trimming pared 3 bases from V and 10 bases from J, leaving 17 bases between. For the CDR3, the DNA is TGTGCCAGCAGCTCGGAAGGGGGATTCAGGTCACCCCTCCACTTT. Amino acid sequence: CASSSEGGFRSPLHF.

In its sample, this clonotype was seen once. The V call is TRBV6-1, the J call TRBJ2-1, with 13 positions matching TRBD2. Germline assignment: CDR1 MNHNS and CDR2 SASEGT. The CDR3 runs to 17 residues. V lost 6 bases to trimming and J lost 8 bases; unmatched junction nucleotides: 13. CDR3 loop: CASSLYLRTSGSDEQFF. The CDR3 nucleotides are TGTGCCAGCAGCCTCTACCTGAGGACTAGCGGGAGCGATGAGCAGTTCTTC.